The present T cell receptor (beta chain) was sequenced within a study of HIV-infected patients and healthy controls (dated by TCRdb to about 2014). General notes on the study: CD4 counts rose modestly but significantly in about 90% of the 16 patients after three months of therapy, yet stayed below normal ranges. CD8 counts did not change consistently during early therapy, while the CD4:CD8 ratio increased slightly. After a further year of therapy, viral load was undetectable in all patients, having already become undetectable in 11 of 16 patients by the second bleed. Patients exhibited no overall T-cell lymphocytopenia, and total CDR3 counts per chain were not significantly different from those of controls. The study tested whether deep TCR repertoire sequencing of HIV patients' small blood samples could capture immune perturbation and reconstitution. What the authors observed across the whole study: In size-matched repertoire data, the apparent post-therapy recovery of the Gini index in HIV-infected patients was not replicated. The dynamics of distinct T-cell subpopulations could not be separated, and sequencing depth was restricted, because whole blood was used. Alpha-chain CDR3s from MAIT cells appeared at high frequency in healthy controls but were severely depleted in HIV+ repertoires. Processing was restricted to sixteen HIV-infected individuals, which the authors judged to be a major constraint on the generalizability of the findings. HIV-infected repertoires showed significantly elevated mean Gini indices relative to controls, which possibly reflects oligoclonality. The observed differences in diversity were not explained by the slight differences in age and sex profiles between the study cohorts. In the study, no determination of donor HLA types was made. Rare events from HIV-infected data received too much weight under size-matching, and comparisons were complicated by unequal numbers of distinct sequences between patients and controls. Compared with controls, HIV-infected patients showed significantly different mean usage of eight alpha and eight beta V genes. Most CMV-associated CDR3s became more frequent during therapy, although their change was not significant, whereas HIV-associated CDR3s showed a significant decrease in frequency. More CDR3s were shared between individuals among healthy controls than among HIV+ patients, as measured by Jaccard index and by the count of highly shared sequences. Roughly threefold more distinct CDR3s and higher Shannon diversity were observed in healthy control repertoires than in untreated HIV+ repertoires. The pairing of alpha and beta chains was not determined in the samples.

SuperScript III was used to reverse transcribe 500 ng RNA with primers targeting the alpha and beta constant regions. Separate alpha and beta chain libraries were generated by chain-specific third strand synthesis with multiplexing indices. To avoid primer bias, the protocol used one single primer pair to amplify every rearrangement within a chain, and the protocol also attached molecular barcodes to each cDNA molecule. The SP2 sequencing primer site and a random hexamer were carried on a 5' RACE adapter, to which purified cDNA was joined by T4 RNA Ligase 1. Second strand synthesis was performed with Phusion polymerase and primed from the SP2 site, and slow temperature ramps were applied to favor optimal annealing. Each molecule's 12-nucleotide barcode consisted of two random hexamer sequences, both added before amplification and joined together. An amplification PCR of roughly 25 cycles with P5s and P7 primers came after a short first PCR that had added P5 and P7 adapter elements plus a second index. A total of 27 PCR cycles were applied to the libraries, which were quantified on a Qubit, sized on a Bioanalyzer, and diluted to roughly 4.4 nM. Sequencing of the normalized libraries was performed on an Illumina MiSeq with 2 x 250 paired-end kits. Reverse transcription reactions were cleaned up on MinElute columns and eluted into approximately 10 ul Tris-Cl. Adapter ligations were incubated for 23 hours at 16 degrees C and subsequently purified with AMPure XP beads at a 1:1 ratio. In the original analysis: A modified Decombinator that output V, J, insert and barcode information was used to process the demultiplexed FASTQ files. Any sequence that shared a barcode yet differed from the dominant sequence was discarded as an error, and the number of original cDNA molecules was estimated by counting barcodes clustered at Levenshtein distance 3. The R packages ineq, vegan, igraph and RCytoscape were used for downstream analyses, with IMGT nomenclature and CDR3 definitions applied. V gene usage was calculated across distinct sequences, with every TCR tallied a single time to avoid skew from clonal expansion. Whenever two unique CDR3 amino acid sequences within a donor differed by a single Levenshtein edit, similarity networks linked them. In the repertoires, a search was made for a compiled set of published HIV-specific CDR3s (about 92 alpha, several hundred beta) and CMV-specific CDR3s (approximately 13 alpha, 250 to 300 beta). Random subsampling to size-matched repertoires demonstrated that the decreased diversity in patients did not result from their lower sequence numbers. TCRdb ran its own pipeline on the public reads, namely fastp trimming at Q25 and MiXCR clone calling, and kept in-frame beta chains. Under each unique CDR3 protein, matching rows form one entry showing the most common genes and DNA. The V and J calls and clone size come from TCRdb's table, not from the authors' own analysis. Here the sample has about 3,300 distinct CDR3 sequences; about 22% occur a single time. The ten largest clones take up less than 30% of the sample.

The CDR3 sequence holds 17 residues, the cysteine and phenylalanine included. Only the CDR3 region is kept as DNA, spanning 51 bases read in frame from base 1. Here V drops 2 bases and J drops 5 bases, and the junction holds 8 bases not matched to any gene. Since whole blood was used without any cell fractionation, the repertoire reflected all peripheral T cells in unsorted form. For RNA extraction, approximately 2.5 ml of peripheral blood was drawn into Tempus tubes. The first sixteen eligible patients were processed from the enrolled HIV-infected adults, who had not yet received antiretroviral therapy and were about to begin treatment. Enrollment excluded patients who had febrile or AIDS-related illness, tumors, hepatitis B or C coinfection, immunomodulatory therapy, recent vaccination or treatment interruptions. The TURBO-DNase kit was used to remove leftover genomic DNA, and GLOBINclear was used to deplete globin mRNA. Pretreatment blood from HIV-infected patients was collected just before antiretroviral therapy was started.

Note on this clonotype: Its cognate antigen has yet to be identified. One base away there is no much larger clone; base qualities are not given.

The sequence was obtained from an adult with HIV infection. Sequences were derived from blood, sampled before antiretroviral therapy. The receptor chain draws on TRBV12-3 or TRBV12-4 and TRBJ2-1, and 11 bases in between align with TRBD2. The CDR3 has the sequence CASSLLLAGARDNEQFF. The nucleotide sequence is TGTGCCAGCAGTTTACTACTAGCGGGGGCCCGTGACAATGAGCAGTTCTTC.